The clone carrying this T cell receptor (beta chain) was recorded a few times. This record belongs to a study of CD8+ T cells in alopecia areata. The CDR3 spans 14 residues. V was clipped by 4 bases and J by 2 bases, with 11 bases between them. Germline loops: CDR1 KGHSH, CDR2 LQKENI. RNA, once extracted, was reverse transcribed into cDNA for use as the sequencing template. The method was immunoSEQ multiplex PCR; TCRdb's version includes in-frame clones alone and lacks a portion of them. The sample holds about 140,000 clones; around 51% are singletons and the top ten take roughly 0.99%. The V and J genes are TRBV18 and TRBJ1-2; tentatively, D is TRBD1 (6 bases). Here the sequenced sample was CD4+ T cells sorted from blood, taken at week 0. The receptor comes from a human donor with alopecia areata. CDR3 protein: CASSHLQGNYGYTF. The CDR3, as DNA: TGTGCCAGCTCACATTTACAGGGCAACTATGGCTACACCTTC.